These T cell receptor beta chains were read from a single sample in a study of vaccination and CD4 T cells after COVID-19. Their antigens remain unidentified. One entry per CDR3 protein results from TCRdb running MiXCR on the PCR reads. The sample holds more than 10,000 distinct CDR3 sequences, 30% to 35% seen once. The sample consisted of CD4+ T cells from blood, cultured in vitro, taken after SARS-CoV-2 vaccination. Source of these receptors: a human donor who had recovered from COVID-19. Each CDR3 is given with its conserved first and last residue. Each record gives: clone size, V gene, D gene, J gene, CDR3 DNA, CDR3 protein. The D gene is left open where the match is weak. Where a row states a size, it is once, few, many or the class of an expanded clone; other rows omit it.

clone_size: few; v_call: TRBV11-2; d_call: .; j_call: TRBJ1-6; cdr3_nt: TGTGCCAGCAGCTTAGAGGGTAGGGGTGGTTCACCCCTCCACTTT; cdr3_aa: CASSLEGRGGSPLHF
clone_size: .; v_call: TRBV4-3; d_call: .; j_call: TRBJ1-2; cdr3_nt: TGCGCCAGCAGCCAAGATTGGGGGGTTGGCTACACCTTC; cdr3_aa: CASSQDWGVGYTF
clone_size: large; v_call: TRBV7-2; d_call: .; j_call: TRBJ2-7; cdr3_nt: TGTGCCAGCAGCTTCGGACTGAACTACGAGCAGTACTTC; cdr3_aa: CASSFGLNYEQYF
clone_size: few; v_call: TRBV6-2/TRBV6-3; d_call: TRBD2; j_call: TRBJ2-5; cdr3_nt: TGTGCCAGCAGCCGCAGCGGGAGTTGGTCAGAGACCCAGTACTTC; cdr3_aa: CASSRSGSWSETQYF
clone_size: .; v_call: TRBV19; d_call: TRBD2; j_call: TRBJ2-4; cdr3_nt: TGTGCCAGCAACCTCGGACTAGCGGATCTAGCCAAAAACATTCAGTACTTC; cdr3_aa: CASNLGLADLAKNIQYF
clone_size: once; v_call: TRBV20-1; d_call: TRBD1; j_call: TRBJ2-7; cdr3_nt: TGCAGTGCTAAGGGGGCTAGGATACTGCCACAGTACTTC; cdr3_aa: CSAKGARILPQYF
clone_size: .; v_call: TRBV28; d_call: .; j_call: TRBJ2-3; cdr3_nt: TGTGCCAGCCACCCAGGAGGGTTTCAGACAGATACGCAGTATTTT; cdr3_aa: CASHPGGFQTDTQYF
clone_size: .; v_call: TRBV28; d_call: .; j_call: TRBJ1-3; cdr3_nt: TGTGCCAGCCGGACTACCTACGGAAGAAACACCATATATTTT; cdr3_aa: CASRTTYGRNTIYF
clone_size: .; v_call: TRBV5-1; d_call: .; j_call: TRBJ2-7; cdr3_nt: TGCGCCAGCAGCTTGGCGCCAGGGAACCGCTACGAGCAGTACTTC; cdr3_aa: CASSLAPGNRYEQYF
clone_size: .; v_call: TRBV7-2; d_call: TRBD2; j_call: TRBJ2-5; cdr3_nt: TGTGCCAGCAGCCGATCGGGACTAGGGGAGACCCAGTACTTC; cdr3_aa: CASSRSGLGETQYF
clone_size: few; v_call: TRBV7-6; d_call: .; j_call: TRBJ2-1; cdr3_nt: TGTGCCAGCAGCCCTACTACGCTAGGGCTGCATGAGCAGTTCTTC; cdr3_aa: CASSPTTLGLHEQFF
clone_size: few; v_call: TRBV7-9; d_call: TRBD1; j_call: TRBJ1-1; cdr3_nt: TGTGCCAGCAGCTATACACAGGGGGCGAACACTGAAGCTTTCTTT; cdr3_aa: CASSYTQGANTEAFF
clone_size: .; v_call: TRBV7-2; d_call: .; j_call: TRBJ2-7; cdr3_nt: TGTGCCAGCAGCCCGAAATACGAGCAGTACTTC; cdr3_aa: CASSPKYEQYF
clone_size: few; v_call: TRBV24-1; d_call: .; j_call: TRBJ2-2; cdr3_nt: TGTGCCACCAGTGATCCTTTGGGCGGGGAGCTGTTTTTT; cdr3_aa: CATSDPLGGELFF
clone_size: few; v_call: TRBV15; d_call: .; j_call: TRBJ2-5; cdr3_nt: TGTGCCACCAGCAGATCCAGGGTTAGAGAAGAGACCCAGTACTTC; cdr3_aa: CATSRSRVREETQYF
clone_size: few; v_call: TRBV20-1; d_call: TRBD1; j_call: TRBJ2-7; cdr3_nt: TGCAGTGCTAGGTATTCAGGGGGATCCTACGAGCAGTACTTC; cdr3_aa: CSARYSGGSYEQYF
clone_size: .; v_call: TRBV6-1; d_call: TRBD1; j_call: TRBJ1-4; cdr3_nt: TGTGCCAGCAGTCCCGACAGGGAAGGGTGGGAAAAACTGTTTTTT; cdr3_aa: CASSPDREGWEKLFF
clone_size: .; v_call: TRBV12-3/TRBV12-4; d_call: .; j_call: TRBJ2-5; cdr3_nt: TGTGCCAGCAGTCCCCCTCGGACTTTGCCCATAACGTCCCAGTACTTC; cdr3_aa: CASSPPRTLPITSQYF
clone_size: few; v_call: TRBV20-1; d_call: .; j_call: TRBJ2-7; cdr3_nt: TGCAGTGCCACATTACACTACGAGCAGTACTTC; cdr3_aa: CSATLHYEQYF
clone_size: few; v_call: TRBV21-1; d_call: .; j_call: TRBJ2-1; cdr3_nt: TGTGCCAGCAGCAATTACGCCGGGGGGATCTTCGGCTACAATGAGCAGTTCTTC; cdr3_aa: CASSNYAGGIFGYNEQFF
clone_size: few; v_call: TRBV27; d_call: .; j_call: TRBJ2-3; cdr3_nt: TGTGCCAGCAGCCCCACCCGACTAGTTTTGACAGATACGCAGTATTTT; cdr3_aa: CASSPTRLVLTDTQYF
clone_size: few; v_call: TRBV6-4; d_call: .; j_call: TRBJ2-2; cdr3_nt: TGTGCCAGCAGTGATATAGCCAGGGGGGAGCTGTTTTTT; cdr3_aa: CASSDIARGELFF
clone_size: few; v_call: TRBV10-2; d_call: TRBD1; j_call: TRBJ1-6; cdr3_nt: TGCGCCAGCAGTGATGGGACAGGGGATTCACCCCTCCACTTT; cdr3_aa: CASSDGTGDSPLHF
clone_size: .; v_call: TRBV19; d_call: .; j_call: TRBJ1-3; cdr3_nt: TGTGCCAGTAGTGCGGGGGGCGCTGGAAACACCATATATTTT; cdr3_aa: CASSAGGAGNTIYF
clone_size: few; v_call: TRBV10-3; d_call: .; j_call: TRBJ2-3; cdr3_nt: TGTGCCATCAGTGAGTTTAGGGGGACTAGCACAGATACGCAGTATTTT; cdr3_aa: CAISEFRGTSTDTQYF
clone_size: few; v_call: TRBV10-1; d_call: TRBD1; j_call: TRBJ2-7; cdr3_nt: TGCGCCAGCAGTGCCGAAAAGGGACAGGGTGGAGATGGGGCCTCCTACGAGCAGTACTTC; cdr3_aa: CASSAEKGQGGDGASYEQYF
clone_size: few; v_call: TRBV28; d_call: .; j_call: TRBJ1-2; cdr3_nt: TGTGCCAGCAGTACCAGGGACGGAAGCTCCTCGGGCGACTATGGCTACACCTTC; cdr3_aa: CASSTRDGSSSGDYGYTF
clone_size: medium-sized; v_call: TRBV7-9; d_call: TRBD2; j_call: TRBJ2-1; cdr3_nt: TGTGCCAGCAGTCAACGGGGAGCGGGGCCCGGGGAGTATGAGCAGTTCTTC; cdr3_aa: CASSQRGAGPGEYEQFF
clone_size: .; v_call: TRBV7-9; d_call: .; j_call: TRBJ2-7; cdr3_nt: TGTGCCAGCAGCTTCGGGGGCAACTACGAGCAGTACTTC; cdr3_aa: CASSFGGNYEQYF
clone_size: few; v_call: TRBV27; d_call: .; j_call: TRBJ1-6; cdr3_nt: TGTGCCAGCAGTTTAAGAGCGGGACCCATGGGTTCACCCCTCCACTTT; cdr3_aa: CASSLRAGPMGSPLHF
clone_size: .; v_call: TRBV19; d_call: .; j_call: TRBJ2-1; cdr3_nt: TGTGCCAGTAGTGGGGGAAGATTAAGTGAGCAGTTCTTC; cdr3_aa: CASSGGRLSEQFF
clone_size: .; v_call: TRBV5-4; d_call: .; j_call: TRBJ2-6; cdr3_nt: TGTGCCAGCAGCTTGGTGCGCACAACCTCTGGGGCCAACGTCCTGACTTTC; cdr3_aa: CASSLVRTTSGANVLTF
clone_size: few; v_call: TRBV7-3; d_call: TRBD1; j_call: TRBJ2-3; cdr3_nt: TGTGCCAGCAGCTTATCTGGGACAGTTAACACAGATACGCAGTATTTT; cdr3_aa: CASSLSGTVNTDTQYF
clone_size: .; v_call: TRBV7-3; d_call: .; j_call: TRBJ2-1; cdr3_nt: TGTGCCAGCAGCCCCCAGTCCCCGCCTAATGAGCAGTTCTTC; cdr3_aa: CASSPQSPPNEQFF